This T cell receptor beta chain stems from a study of CD8 T cells in Susac syndrome. A quantity of roughly 0.5 to 1 ug RNA underwent reverse transcription using random hexamers. An immunoSEQ multiplex PCR generated amplified TCR beta CDR3 products spanning 54 Vbeta and 13 Jbeta. TCRdb reprocessed the immunoSEQ multiplex PCR reads via MiXCR and lists one record per CDR3 protein. This sample yields around 69,000 distinct CDR3 sequences, of which roughly 95% are seen a single time; 0.095% to 0.13% belongs to the top ten. V was cut by 3 bases and J by 5 bases, with 23 bases left in between. CDR1 SGHTA and CDR2 FQGNSA come from the germline V gene. CDR3 length: 17 amino acids.

The TCR was taken from a human donor with multiple sclerosis. J is TRBJ2-7 and V is TRBV7-2, with D uncertain. The sample comprised CD4+ T cells from PBMCs. The CDR3 sequence is CASSFSQLAYLGHEQYF. The CDR3 coding sequence is TGTGCCAGCAGCTTCTCACAGTTGGCTTACTTAGGCCACGAGCAGTACTTC.